This T cell receptor beta chain was identified during a study of blood T cell repertoires in COVID-19. The CDR3 runs to 12 residues. Germline V CDR1 and CDR2: MDHEN, SYDVKM. V gave up 6 bases and J gave up 7 bases, with 9 bases separating them. Recruits, aged about 18 to 90 years, lived in around 24 US areas. Each participant's cohort was designated according to participant-reported clinical history. This clone has more than one count but fewer than ten. Produced via immunoSEQ multiplex PCR; TCRdb's table is partial and in-frame only. The sample consists of about 280,000 clones, around 83% of them appearing once.

V is TRBV28 and J is TRBJ2-2; tentatively, D is TRBD2 (6 bases). The receptor comes from a man aged 35-49 years who had been exposed to COVID-19. The sequenced sample consisted of PBMCs or T cells enriched from blood (not recorded which). CDR3 sequence: CASRIAVGELFF. The CDR3, as DNA: TGTGCCAGCAGGATAGCGGTCGGGGAGCTGTTTTTT.